A selection of T cell receptor beta chains follows, all from one sample in a study of shared clonotypes between healthy human individuals. The protocol was immunoSEQ multiplex PCR, while the TCRdb copy is restricted to in-frame clones and leaves out a portion. The repertoire consists of about 960,000 clones, with 60% to 85% occurring once and the leading ten covering about 1.5%. Sequencing was performed on memory CD4+ T cells sorted from blood. These receptors came from a man aged 18 to 29 in good health. CDR3s include the opening cysteine and the closing phenylalanine or tryptophan. A D gene is named only where the DNA matches it firmly. Size is stated for part of the rows, as once, few or many counts, or as a class when the clone is expanded.

clone_size: many
d_call: .
cdr3_length: 17
v_call: TRBV25-1
j_call: TRBJ2-6
cdr3_nt: TGTGCCAGCAGCGAAGAGACCGGGACCGACCGGGCCAACGTCCTGACTTTC
cdr3_aa: CASSEETGTDRANVLTF

clone_size: .
d_call: TRBD2
cdr3_length: 14
v_call: TRBV7-2
j_call: TRBJ2-1
cdr3_nt: TGTGCCAGCAGCTTAGGCGGGAGAGGCAATGAGCAGTTCTTC
cdr3_aa: CASSLGGRGNEQFF

clone_size: .
d_call: TRBD1
cdr3_length: 14
v_call: TRBV18
j_call: TRBJ2-7
cdr3_nt: TGTGCCAGCTCACCCGGGACAGAGACCTACGAGCAGTACTTC
cdr3_aa: CASSPGTETYEQYF

clone_size: .
d_call: .
cdr3_length: 15
v_call: TRBV5-1
j_call: TRBJ1-6
cdr3_nt: TGCGCCAGCAGCTTGGTGGGGGGGATCGGATCACCCCTCCACTTT
cdr3_aa: CASSLVGGIGSPLHF

clone_size: .
d_call: .
cdr3_length: 14
v_call: TRBV11-2
j_call: TRBJ1-1
cdr3_nt: TGTGCCAGCAGCTTAGTGTCGGGTGACAGTGGAGCTTTCTTT
cdr3_aa: CASSLVSGDSGAFF

clone_size: .
d_call: .
cdr3_length: 15
v_call: TRBV6-5
j_call: TRBJ1-1
cdr3_nt: TGTGCCAGCAGTTACTCGGTTCAGGGAGGCACTGAAGCTTTCTTT
cdr3_aa: CASSYSVQGGTEAFF

clone_size: .
d_call: .
cdr3_length: 11
v_call: TRBV11-2
j_call: TRBJ2-1
cdr3_nt: TGTGCCAGCAGTCCTAAGACAGGGCAGTTCTTC
cdr3_aa: CASSPKTGQFF

clone_size: .
d_call: TRBD1
cdr3_length: 16
v_call: TRBV9
j_call: TRBJ2-3
cdr3_nt: TGTGCCAGCAGCACTCCGACAGGGGGCATGGGAGATACGCAGTATTTT
cdr3_aa: CASSTPTGGMGDTQYF

clone_size: .
d_call: .
cdr3_length: 15
v_call: TRBV28
j_call: TRBJ1-4
cdr3_nt: TGTGCCAGCAGTGGAGTGAATTTTCTCCTTGAAAAACTGTTTTTT
cdr3_aa: CASSGVNFLLEKLFF

clone_size: once
d_call: .
cdr3_length: 15
v_call: TRBV28
j_call: TRBJ2-7
cdr3_nt: TGTGCCAGCAGTTTAGACCTCACCTTAGGCTACGAGCAGTACTTC
cdr3_aa: CASSLDLTLGYEQYF

clone_size: .
d_call: .
cdr3_length: 14
v_call: TRBV9
j_call: TRBJ2-1
cdr3_nt: TGTGCCAGCAGTAGGGGGAGCTCCTACAATGAGCAGTTCTTC
cdr3_aa: CASSRGSSYNEQFF

clone_size: .
d_call: TRBD1
cdr3_length: 15
v_call: TRBV7-9
j_call: TRBJ1-4
cdr3_nt: TGTGCCAGCAGCAGGGACAGGGGAACTAATGAAAAACTGTTTTTT
cdr3_aa: CASSRDRGTNEKLFF

clone_size: .
d_call: .
cdr3_length: 17
v_call: TRBV7-2
j_call: TRBJ2-5
cdr3_nt: TGTGCCAGCAGCTTAGTAGGGGTGTCTAGCGCCGTTGAGACCCAGTACTTC
cdr3_aa: CASSLVGVSSAVETQYF

clone_size: .
d_call: .
cdr3_length: 15
v_call: TRBV29-1
j_call: TRBJ2-3
cdr3_nt: TGCAGCGCCATTAGGGCGGGTGCTAGCACAGATACGCAGTATTTT
cdr3_aa: CSAIRAGASTDTQYF

clone_size: .
d_call: TRBD2
cdr3_length: 15
v_call: TRBV11-2
j_call: TRBJ2-5
cdr3_nt: TGTGCCAGCAGCGCGGGACTAGCGGGCGGGGAGACCCAGTACTTC
cdr3_aa: CASSAGLAGGETQYF

clone_size: .
d_call: .
cdr3_length: 16
v_call: TRBV7-2
j_call: TRBJ2-1
cdr3_nt: TGTGCCAGCAGCCCACAAAGCCTCTCCCCTTACAATGAGCAGTTCTTC
cdr3_aa: CASSPQSLSPYNEQFF

clone_size: few
d_call: .
cdr3_length: 13
v_call: TRBV25-1
j_call: TRBJ2-7
cdr3_nt: TGTGCCAGCGCGGGACCTGGGTCCTACGAGCAGTACTTC
cdr3_aa: CASAGPGSYEQYF

clone_size: .
d_call: .
cdr3_length: 16
v_call: TRBV18
j_call: TRBJ2-3
cdr3_nt: TGTGCCAGCTCACCACTCCTCGTTGGGAGCACAGATACGCAGTATTTT
cdr3_aa: CASSPLLVGSTDTQYF

clone_size: .
d_call: .
cdr3_length: 17
v_call: TRBV7-2
j_call: TRBJ1-3
cdr3_nt: TGTGCCAGCAGCTTAGGCTTCTCAGGGAGCTCTGGAAACACCATATATTTT
cdr3_aa: CASSLGFSGSSGNTIYF

clone_size: .
d_call: TRBD2
cdr3_length: 13
v_call: TRBV19
j_call: TRBJ2-1
cdr3_nt: TGTGCCACCGATAGCGGGAGGGCCCTCGAGCAGTTCTTC
cdr3_aa: CATDSGRALEQFF

clone_size: .
d_call: .
cdr3_length: 14
v_call: TRBV28
j_call: TRBJ2-7
cdr3_nt: TGTGCCAGCACAGCCGGGACGGCAGTCTACGAGCAGTACTTC
cdr3_aa: CASTAGTAVYEQYF

clone_size: .
d_call: .
cdr3_length: 13
v_call: TRBV2
j_call: TRBJ1-1
cdr3_nt: TGTGCCAGCAGTGTCGGGACAAGCACTGAAGCTTTCTTT
cdr3_aa: CASSVGTSTEAFF

clone_size: .
d_call: .
cdr3_length: 15
v_call: TRBV4-1
j_call: TRBJ2-5
cdr3_nt: TGCGCCAGCAGCCAAGAGTTGGCAGGGAAAGAGACCCAGTACTTC
cdr3_aa: CASSQELAGKETQYF

clone_size: .
d_call: .
cdr3_length: 13
v_call: TRBV29-1
j_call: TRBJ1-3
cdr3_nt: TGCAGCGTTAATTGGAGCTCTGGAAACACCATATATTTT
cdr3_aa: CSVNWSSGNTIYF

clone_size: .
d_call: TRBD1
cdr3_length: 13
v_call: TRBV11-2
j_call: TRBJ1-1
cdr3_nt: TGTGCCAGCAGCTCACAGGGGCCCACTGAAGCTTTCTTT
cdr3_aa: CASSSQGPTEAFF

clone_size: few
d_call: .
cdr3_length: 12
v_call: TRBV5-1
j_call: TRBJ1-1
cdr3_nt: TGCGCCAGCAGCTTGGTAGGCACTGAAGCTTTCTTT
cdr3_aa: CASSLVGTEAFF

clone_size: .
d_call: TRBD1
cdr3_length: 15
v_call: TRBV18
j_call: TRBJ2-3
cdr3_nt: TGTGCCAGCTCACCAGCCGGGACAGGGAGGGATACGCAGTATTTT
cdr3_aa: CASSPAGTGRDTQYF

clone_size: .
d_call: TRBD1
cdr3_length: 14
v_call: TRBV19
j_call: TRBJ1-5
cdr3_nt: TGTGCCAGTAGTCTCGGACAGGCCAATCAGCCCCAGCATTTT
cdr3_aa: CASSLGQANQPQHF

clone_size: few
d_call: .
cdr3_length: 16
v_call: TRBV12-2
j_call: TRBJ2-5
cdr3_nt: TGTGCAAGTCGCCCTCGTCAGCGGGGGGGCCAAGAGACCCAGTACTTC
cdr3_aa: CASRPRQRGGQETQYF

clone_size: .
d_call: TRBD2
cdr3_length: 16
v_call: TRBV5-4
j_call: TRBJ2-3
cdr3_nt: TGTGCCAGCAGCTCAACTAGCGGGCGTAGCACAGATACGCAGTATTTT
cdr3_aa: CASSSTSGRSTDTQYF

clone_size: .
d_call: TRBD2
cdr3_length: 12
v_call: TRBV2
j_call: TRBJ2-2
cdr3_nt: TGTGCCAGCCTACTAGCGGGAGGTAGGCTGTTTTTT
cdr3_aa: CASLLAGGRLFF

clone_size: .
d_call: .
cdr3_length: 14
v_call: TRBV5-1
j_call: TRBJ1-2
cdr3_nt: TGCGCCAGCAGCCCAGAAGGGGCTCTGGGGGGCTACACCTTC
cdr3_aa: CASSPEGALGGYTF

clone_size: .
d_call: .
cdr3_length: 14
v_call: TRBV7-6
j_call: TRBJ1-1
cdr3_nt: TGTGCCAGCAGCTTGAAGGGAGAAAACACTGAAGCTTTCTTT
cdr3_aa: CASSLKGENTEAFF

clone_size: few
d_call: .
cdr3_length: 15
v_call: TRBV5-6
j_call: TRBJ2-7
cdr3_nt: TGTGCCAGCAACTATGATAGACAGTTTCCCTACGAGCAGTACTTC
cdr3_aa: CASNYDRQFPYEQYF

clone_size: .
d_call: TRBD1
cdr3_length: 14
v_call: TRBV5-5
j_call: TRBJ1-1
cdr3_nt: TGTGCCAGCAGACCCGGCAGGGGGGACACTGAAGCTTTCTTT
cdr3_aa: CASRPGRGDTEAFF

clone_size: .
d_call: .
cdr3_length: 14
v_call: TRBV5-1
j_call: TRBJ1-1
cdr3_nt: TGCGCCAGCAGCTTGGTTCCGGGGAACACTGAAGCTTTCTTT
cdr3_aa: CASSLVPGNTEAFF

clone_size: .
d_call: TRBD2
cdr3_length: 16
v_call: TRBV5-4
j_call: TRBJ2-3
cdr3_nt: TGTGCCAGCAGCCAGATTAGCGGGGGGGCCGCAGATACGCAGTATTTT
cdr3_aa: CASSQISGGAADTQYF

clone_size: .
d_call: .
cdr3_length: 13
v_call: TRBV30
j_call: TRBJ2-7
cdr3_nt: TGTGCCTGGAGTGTGGGGCGGCGGTACGAGCAGTACTTC
cdr3_aa: CAWSVGRRYEQYF

clone_size: .
d_call: .
cdr3_length: 15
v_call: TRBV7-2
j_call: TRBJ1-3
cdr3_nt: TGTGCCAGCAGCTTCCCGTTCTTCTCTGGAAACACCATATATTTT
cdr3_aa: CASSFPFFSGNTIYF